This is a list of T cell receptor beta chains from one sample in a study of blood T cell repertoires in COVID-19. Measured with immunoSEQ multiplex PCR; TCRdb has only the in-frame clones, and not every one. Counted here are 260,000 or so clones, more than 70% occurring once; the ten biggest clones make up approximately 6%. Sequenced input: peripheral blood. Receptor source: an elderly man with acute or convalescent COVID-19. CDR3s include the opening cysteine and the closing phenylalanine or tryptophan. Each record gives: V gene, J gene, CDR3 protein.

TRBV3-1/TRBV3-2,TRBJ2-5,CASSPLAPQETQYF
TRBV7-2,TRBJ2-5,CASRGGAGETQYF
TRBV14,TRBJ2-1,CASSLREGIPSYNEQFF
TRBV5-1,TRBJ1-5,CASSLAPTGDNQPQHF
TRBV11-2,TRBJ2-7,CASSLAGTGGYEQYF
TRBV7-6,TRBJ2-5,CASSSGTVETQYF
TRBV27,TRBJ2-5,CASQIQGSQETQYF
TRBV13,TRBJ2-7,CASGTGAGEQYF
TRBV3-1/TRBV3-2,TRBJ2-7,CASSATGYEQYF
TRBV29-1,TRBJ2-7,CSAGTLETFSYEQYF
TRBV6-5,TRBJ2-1,CASSGGVEQFF
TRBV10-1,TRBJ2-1,CASSEGAGVYNEQFF
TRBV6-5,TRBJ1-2,CASSYSGLGQGAGYTF
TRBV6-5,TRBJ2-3,CASSGGDTQYF
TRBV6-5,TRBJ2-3,CASAGQLADTQYF
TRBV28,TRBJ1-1,CASSPRGGYTEAFF
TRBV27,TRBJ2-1,CASRGGQGAYNEQFF
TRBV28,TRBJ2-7,CASSPGGGGSYEQYF
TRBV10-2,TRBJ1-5,CASSDRAVDQPQHF
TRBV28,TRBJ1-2,CASSLGGGQLANYGYTF
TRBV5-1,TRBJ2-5,CASSLARGWGETQYF
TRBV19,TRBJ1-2,CASTRGQGGYGYTF
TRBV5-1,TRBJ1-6,CASSLEGANSPLHF
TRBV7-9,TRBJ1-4,CASSLSQTTNEKLFF
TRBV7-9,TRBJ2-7,CASSLDRVAHEQYF
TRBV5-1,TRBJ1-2,CASSSDGGSRDGYTF
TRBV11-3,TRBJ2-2,CASSFVPTGELFF
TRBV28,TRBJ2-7,CASSPRTGKGSYEQYF
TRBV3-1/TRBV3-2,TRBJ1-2,CASSQAQGSNYGYTF
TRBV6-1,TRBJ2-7,CASSEAPGGGRKYF
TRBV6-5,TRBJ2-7,CATQGAAYEQYF
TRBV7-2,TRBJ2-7,CASSAPGLAAPYEQYF
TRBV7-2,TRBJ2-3,CASSPGVPITDTQYF
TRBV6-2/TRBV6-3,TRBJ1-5,CASSDPRPGEQPQHF
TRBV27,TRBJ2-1,CASSPLAGAYNEQFF
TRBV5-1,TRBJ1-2,CASRPDNANYGYTF
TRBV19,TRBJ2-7,CASSIVSQGAYEQYF
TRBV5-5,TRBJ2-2,CASSLQLTGTGELFF
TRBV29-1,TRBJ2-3,CSAWVGGTDTQYF
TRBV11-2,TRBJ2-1,CASSLGPSNYNEQFF
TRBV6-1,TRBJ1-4,CASSVAIGTGAEKLFF
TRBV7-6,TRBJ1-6,CASSLDGRGGYNSPLHF
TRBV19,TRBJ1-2,CASSIDRESGYTF